This is a list of T cell receptor beta chains from one sample in a study of Ad26.COV2.S vaccination and SARS-CoV-2 variants. Assay: immunoSEQ multiplex PCR; the TCRdb copy retains only in-frame clones and omits some. The top ten hold roughly 12% of the sample, which has approximately 500,000 clones, around nine tenths seen once. The sample consisted of peripheral blood, taken in a trial of Ad26.COV2.S vaccine versus placebo. The receptors stem from a person aged 18-60 years who received the Ad26.COV2.S COVID-19 vaccine or a placebo. The CDR3 runs from the conserved cysteine through the conserved F or W. A D gene is named only where the DNA matches it firmly. Clone size is shown for a subset of rows, as once, few, many or a class of expanded clone.

.	TRBV6-5	.	TRBJ2-7	CASSYSSRSNEQYF	TGTGCCAGCAGTTACTCTAGCAGGTCCAACGAGCAGTACTTC
.	TRBV7-6	.	TRBJ2-2	CASSPTQMNTGELFF	TGTGCCAGCAGCCCCACGCAGATGAACACCGGGGAGCTGTTTTTT
few	TRBV2	TRBD1	TRBJ1-2	CASASQGYYGYTF	TGTGCCAGCGCCTCACAGGGGTACTATGGCTACACCTTC
.	TRBV6-2/TRBV6-3	TRBD1	TRBJ2-7	CASSYGTESTYEQYF	TGTGCCAGCAGTTACGGGACAGAGAGCACCTACGAGCAGTACTTC
.	TRBV3-1/TRBV3-2	TRBD2	TRBJ2-1	CASSQRNASGRFKEQFF	TGTGCCAGCAGCCAAAGGAATGCTAGCGGGAGATTTAAGGAGCAGTTCTTC
.	TRBV7-2	.	TRBJ1-5	CASSLDSGHNQPQHF	TGTGCCAGCAGCTTAGATTCAGGCCACAATCAGCCCCAGCATTTT
.	TRBV6-5	.	TRBJ1-3	CASSYGGTGNTIYF	TGTGCCAGCAGTTACGGGGGGACTGGAAACACCATATATTTT
once	TRBV30	.	TRBJ1-1	CAGRRNRDTEAFF	TGTGCCGGGCGGCGCAACAGGGACACTGAAGCTTTCTTT
.	TRBV28	TRBD1	TRBJ1-2	CASRLLVGEVPGQGSRSSGYTF	TGTGCCAGCAGGCTATTGGTCGGGGAGGTGCCGGGACAGGGGTCCAGGTCCAGTGGCTACACCTTC
.	TRBV28	TRBD2	TRBJ2-3	CASSSLAGGTSTDTQYF	TGTGCCAGCAGTTCCTTAGCGGGAGGGACTAGCACAGATACGCAGTATTTT
.	TRBV6-5	.	TRBJ2-1	CAAFSLEYNEQFF	TGTGCCGCCTTCTCTCTTGAGTACAATGAGCAGTTCTTC
.	TRBV6-5	.	TRBJ2-3	CASRRTGTDTQYF	TGTGCCAGCAGAAGAACAGGAACAGATACGCAGTATTTT
.	TRBV14	.	TRBJ2-3	CASSQDRRSGTDTQYF	TGTGCCAGCAGCCAAGATCGGAGGAGCGGCACAGATACGCAGTATTTT
.	TRBV6-2/TRBV6-3	.	TRBJ2-1	CASSYPTRPYNEQFF	TGTGCCAGCAGTTACCCGACAAGGCCCTACAATGAGCAGTTCTTC
.	TRBV6-5	.	TRBJ2-2	CASKGEGPTGELFF	TGTGCCAGCAAAGGAGAGGGGCCGACCGGGGAGCTGTTTTTT
.	TRBV4-1	.	TRBJ1-2	CASSQDYPGMRLVGYTF	TGCGCCAGCAGCCAAGATTATCCAGGGATGCGGCTTGTGGGCTACACCTTC
.	TRBV7-2	TRBD1	TRBJ2-2	CASSTGALTGELFF	TGTGCCAGCAGTACAGGGGCTCTCACCGGGGAGCTGTTTTTT
.	TRBV6-6	TRBD1	TRBJ1-5	CASSPLGQDGNQPQHF	TGTGCCAGCAGTCCCTTAGGACAGGACGGAAATCAGCCCCAGCATTTT
.	TRBV24-1	.	TRBJ1-3	CATPAPPGSNTIYF	TGTGCCACACCGGCCCCCCCAGGGTCTAACACCATATATTTT
.	TRBV6-4	.	TRBJ2-1	CASSEGPSGARFF	TGTGCCAGCAGTGAGGGACCTTCCGGCGCGCGGTTCTTC
.	TRBV15	TRBD2	TRBJ2-3	CATKTSGRVADTQYF	TGTGCCACAAAGACTAGCGGGAGGGTTGCAGATACGCAGTATTTT
.	TRBV14	TRBD1	TRBJ1-6	CASSTHRGLSPLHF	TGTGCCAGCAGCACACACAGGGGACTTTCACCCCTCCACTTT
.	TRBV19	.	TRBJ1-2	CASSIITGVDGYTF	TGTGCCAGTAGTATAATTACCGGCGTGGATGGCTACACCTTC
.	TRBV19	.	TRBJ2-3	CASSIDSSGRAATDTQYF	TGTGCCAGTAGTATAGATTCGTCTGGGCGGGCGGCCACAGATACGCAGTATTTT
.	TRBV3-1/TRBV3-2	.	TRBJ2-5	CASSQVAIPQETQYF	TGTGCCAGCAGCCAAGTGGCAATCCCCCAAGAGACCCAGTACTTC
.	TRBV27	.	TRBJ2-3	CASSEYGPDTQYF	TGTGCCAGCAGTGAGTATGGTCCAGATACGCAGTATTTT
.	TRBV7-2	.	TRBJ1-1	CASKFSGLTNTEAFF	TGTGCCAGCAAATTTTCCGGACTCACGAACACTGAAGCTTTCTTT
.	TRBV2	.	TRBJ1-3	CASSLGPMGGLSGNTIYF	TGTGCCAGCAGTCTCGGCCCGATGGGGGGCCTTTCTGGAAACACCATATATTTT
few	TRBV4-3	.	TRBJ2-7	CASSQDRSYEQYF	TGCGCCAGCAGCCAAGACCGCTCCTACGAGCAGTACTTC
.	TRBV3-1/TRBV3-2	.	TRBJ1-2	CASSAGRGYTF	TGTGCCAGCAGCGCGGGTAGGGGCTACACCTTC
.	TRBV19	.	TRBJ1-3	CASTAWGNTIYF	TGTGCCAGTACCGCGTGGGGAAACACCATATATTTT
.	TRBV28	TRBD1	TRBJ2-5	CASSPHPGQVFRETQYF	TGTGCCAGCAGTCCACACCCGGGACAGGTATTTAGAGAGACCCAGTACTTC